These 4 T cell receptor beta chains originate from one sample sequenced in a study of blood T cell repertoires in COVID-19. Here immunoSEQ multiplex PCR was the method, and the copy in TCRdb shows in-frame clones only, minus some. Here the sample spans some 73,000 clones, approximately 83% being singletons. The sample was peripheral blood. These receptors all stem from a human donor in a cohort sampled during active COVID-19.

In this sample, this clone turned up a few times. This chain uses TRBV19 with TRBJ2-2, with 7 positions matching TRBD2. The germline gives CDR1 LNHDA, CDR2 SQIVND (reference sequence). Trimming cost V 7 bases and J 1 base; bases outside gene matches: 6. The CDR3 contains 15 residues. The CDR3 is CASKPGGMNTGELFF. CDR3 DNA sequence: TGTGCCAGTAAACCGGGGGGAATGAACACCGGGGAGCTGTTTTTT.

This clone was observed a handful of times. The rearrangement joins TRBV19 to TRBJ2-7; D is unresolved. The germline V gene encodes CDR1 LNHDA and CDR2 SQIVND (reference sequence). This CDR3 has 14 residues. Trimming removed 0 bases at V and 3 bases at J, with 9 bases between. CDR3 in amino acids: CASSIDRPGYEQYF. As DNA, the CDR3 is TGTGCCAGTAGTATAGATCGGCCAGGCTACGAGCAGTACTTC.

This chain joins TRBV6-5 and TRBJ1-2; D is unclear. The CDR3 totals 15 residues. Germline CDR1 and CDR2: MNHEY and SVGAGI. The V end was cut by 2 bases, the J end by 6 bases, with 16 bases between. CDR3 DNA sequence: TGTGCCAGCAGTTACACCCGACGTCGGGGAAATGGCTACACCTTC. Protein: CASSYTRRRGNGYTF.

This chain uses TRBV6-6 with TRBJ1-1, with TRBD1 matching over 10 bases. This CDR3 contains 16 residues. J was trimmed by 5 bases and V by 6 bases; bases with no gene match: 12. Germline V gene data show CDR1 as MNHNY and CDR2 as SVGAGI (reference sequence). The CDR3 DNA reads as TGTGCCAGCAGACCCCCCCAGGGGACAGGGGAGACTGAAGCTTTCTTT. Amino acid sequence: CASRPPQGTGETEAFF.